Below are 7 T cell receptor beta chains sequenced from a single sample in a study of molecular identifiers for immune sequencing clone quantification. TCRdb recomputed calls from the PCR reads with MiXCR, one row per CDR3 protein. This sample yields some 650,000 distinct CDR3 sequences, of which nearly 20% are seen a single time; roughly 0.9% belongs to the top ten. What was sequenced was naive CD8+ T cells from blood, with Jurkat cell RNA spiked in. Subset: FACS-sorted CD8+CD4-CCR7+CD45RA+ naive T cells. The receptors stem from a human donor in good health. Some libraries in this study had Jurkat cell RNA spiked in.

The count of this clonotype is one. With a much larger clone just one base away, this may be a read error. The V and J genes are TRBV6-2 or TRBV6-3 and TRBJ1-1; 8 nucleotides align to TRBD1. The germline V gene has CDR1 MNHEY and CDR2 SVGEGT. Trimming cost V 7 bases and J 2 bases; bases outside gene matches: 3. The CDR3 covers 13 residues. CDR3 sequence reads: CASNRGENTEAFF. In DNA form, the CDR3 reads TGTGCCAGCAACAGGGGGGAAAACACTGAAGCTTTCTTT.

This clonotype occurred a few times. CDR3 protein: CASMSGSRVEGPIYEQYF. The CDR3 region has the DNA TGTGCCAGCATGTCTGGGAGTCGGGTTGAGGGACCAATCTACGAGCAGTACTTC. J is TRBJ2-7 and V is TRBV5-3; the D call may be TRBD1 or TRBD2 (5 bases each). TRBV5-3 is classed as an ORF, of uncertain function. This CDR3 region has 18 residues. The V gene lost 8 bases and the J gene lost 3 bases, with 30 bases spanning the gap.

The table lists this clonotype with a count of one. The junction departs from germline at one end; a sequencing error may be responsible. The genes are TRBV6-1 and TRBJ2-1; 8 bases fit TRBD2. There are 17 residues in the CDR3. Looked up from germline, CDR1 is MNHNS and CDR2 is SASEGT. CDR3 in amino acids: CANSESIAGRTYNEQFF. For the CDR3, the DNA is TGTGCCAACAGTGAATCGATAGCGGGAAGAACCTACAATGAGCAGTTCTTC.

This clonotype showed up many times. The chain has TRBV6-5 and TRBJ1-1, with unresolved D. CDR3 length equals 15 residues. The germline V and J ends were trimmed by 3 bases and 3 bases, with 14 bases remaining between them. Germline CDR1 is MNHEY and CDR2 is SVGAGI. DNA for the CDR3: TGTGCCAGCAGTTATCTCACAGCGGGGTACACTGAAGCTTTCTTT. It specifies CASSYLTAGYTEAFF.

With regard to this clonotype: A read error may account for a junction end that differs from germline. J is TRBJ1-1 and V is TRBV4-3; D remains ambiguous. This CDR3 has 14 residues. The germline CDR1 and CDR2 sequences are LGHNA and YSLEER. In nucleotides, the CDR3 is TGCGCCAGCAGCCAAGATCGTCTTAACACTGAAGCTCTCTTT. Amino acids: CASSQDRLNTEALF.

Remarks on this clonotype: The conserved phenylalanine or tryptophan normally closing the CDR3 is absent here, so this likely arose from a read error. CDR3 sequence reads: CASSLGAGLIYEQYL. CDR3 sequence (DNA): TGTGCCAGCAGCTTAGGGGCGGGGCTGATCTACGAGCAGTACCTC. The V call is TRBV7-3, the J call TRBJ2-7, with a possible D match to TRBD2 (6 bases). Trimming took off 2 bases at V and 3 bases at J, with 14 bases between the two ends. The CDR3 covers 15 residues. Germline V lookup: CDR1 SGHTA, CDR2 FQGTGA.

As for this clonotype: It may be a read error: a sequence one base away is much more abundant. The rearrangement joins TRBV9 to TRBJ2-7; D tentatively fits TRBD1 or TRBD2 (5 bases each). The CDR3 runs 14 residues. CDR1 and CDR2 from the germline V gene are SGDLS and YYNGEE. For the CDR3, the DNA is TGTGCCAGCAGCGTGGGACGGGCGACCTACGAGCCGTACTTC. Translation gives CASSVGRATYEPYF. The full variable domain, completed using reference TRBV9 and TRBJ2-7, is DSGVTQTPKHLITATGQRVTLRCSPRSGDLSVYWYQQSLDQGLQFLIQYYNGEERAKGNILERFSAQQFPDLHSELNLSSLELGDSALYFCASSVGRATYEPYFGPGTRLTVT.